This TCR beta chain was recovered during a study of blood T cell repertoires in COVID-19. Whole-study context: PBMCs, B-cell-depleted T cells, or T cells were the source of the cDNA or gDNA that made up the material.

In the study's own analysis: Reference gene primer amplification yielded estimated nucleated cell counts. Generated by immunoSEQ multiplex PCR, the TCRdb table keeps only in-frame clones and is missing some. V, J and clone size derive from that table, while D and trimming were established from the DNA sequence. The profile covers approximately 240,000 clones, with under 90% appearing a single time and roughly 20% taken by the ten largest. The source is an elderly woman with active or convalescent COVID-19. The sequenced sample was peripheral blood.

The CDR3 spells CASSPPGLAGTEAFF. The CDR3 DNA reads as TGTGCCAGCTCACCACCGGGGCTAGCGGGGACTGAAGCTTTCTTT. This chain joins TRBV18 and TRBJ1-1; possible D gene TRBD1, 5 bases. Trimming shortened V by 0 bases and J by 5 bases, and 13 bases separated the two germline ends. Germline V gene lookup returns CDR1 KGHSH and CDR2 LQKENI. The CDR3 has 15 amino acids.